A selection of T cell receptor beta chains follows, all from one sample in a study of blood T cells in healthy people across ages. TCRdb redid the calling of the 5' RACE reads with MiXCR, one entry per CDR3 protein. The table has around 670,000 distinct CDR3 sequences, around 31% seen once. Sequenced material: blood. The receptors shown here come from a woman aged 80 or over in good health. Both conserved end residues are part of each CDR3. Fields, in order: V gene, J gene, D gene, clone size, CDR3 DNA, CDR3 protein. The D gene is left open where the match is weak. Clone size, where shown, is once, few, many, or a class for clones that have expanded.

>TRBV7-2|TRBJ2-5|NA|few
TGTGCCAGCAGCTTCCGGGTACGGGAGACCCAGTACTTC
CASSFRVRETQYF
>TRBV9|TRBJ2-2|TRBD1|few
TGTGCCAGCAGCGATCATGGGACAGGGGGTCTCACCGGGGAGCTGTTTTTT
CASSDHGTGGLTGELFF
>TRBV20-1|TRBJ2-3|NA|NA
TGCAGTGCTAGACAGGACTCTAGCACAGATACGCAGTATTTT
CSARQDSSTDTQYF
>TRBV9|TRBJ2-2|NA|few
TGTGCCAGCAGCGTAGGCTACCTCACCGGGGAGCTGTTTTTT
CASSVGYLTGELFF
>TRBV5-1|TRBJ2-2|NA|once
TGCGCCAGCAAGGGGTCGAACACCGGGGAGCTGTTTTTT
CASKGSNTGELFF
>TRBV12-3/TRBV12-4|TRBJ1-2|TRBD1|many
TGTGCCAGCAGCGAAACAGGGGGTCCTCCCAACTGGTGGTATGGCTACACCTTC
CASSETGGPPNWWYGYTF
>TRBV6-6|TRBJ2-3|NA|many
TGTGCCAGCAGTTACCCCCCAAATACGCAGTATTTT
CASSYPPNTQYF
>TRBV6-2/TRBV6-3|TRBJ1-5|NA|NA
TGTGCCAGCAGTTACTCAGGGGAGGGCAATCAGCCCCAGCATTTT
CASSYSGEGNQPQHF
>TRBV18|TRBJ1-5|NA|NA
TGTGCCAGCTCACCTGGCAGGGGAAAGGATCAGCCCCAGCATTTT
CASSPGRGKDQPQHF
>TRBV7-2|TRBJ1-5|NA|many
TGTGCCAGCAGCTTAGGACAGTCAACCTATCAGCCCCAGCATTTT
CASSLGQSTYQPQHF
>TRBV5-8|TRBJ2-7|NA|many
TGTGCCAGCGGAGGACGCGAGCAGTACTTC
CASGGREQYF
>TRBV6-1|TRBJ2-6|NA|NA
TGTGCCAGCAGGAAATTTTCTCAGACAGATTCCTCTGGGGCCAACGTCCTGACTTTC
CASRKFSQTDSSGANVLTF
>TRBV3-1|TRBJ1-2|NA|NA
TGTGCCAGCAGCCAAGACGTCGGACAGATAGGTGGCTACACCTTC
CASSQDVGQIGGYTF
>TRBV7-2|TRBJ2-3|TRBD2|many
TGTGCCAGCAGCTTAGACGCGGGGGGCAGGGCGCAGTATTTT
CASSLDAGGRAQYF
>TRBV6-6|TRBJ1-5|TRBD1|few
TGTGCCAGCAGCCTCGGGACAGGGGGCGCGGGTCAGCCCCAGCATTTT
CASSLGTGGAGQPQHF
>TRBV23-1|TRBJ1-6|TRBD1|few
TGCGCCAGCAGTCAATCGGACAGGGAGAATTCACCCCTCCACTTT
CASSQSDRENSPLHF
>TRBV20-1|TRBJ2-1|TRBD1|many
TGCAGTGCTGATTTCCGGGGGACAGGGGCGTATGAGCAGTTCTTC
CSADFRGTGAYEQFF
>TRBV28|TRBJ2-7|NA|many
TGTGCCAGCAGTCCTCCGACGTTAGAGCAGTACTTC
CASSPPTLEQYF
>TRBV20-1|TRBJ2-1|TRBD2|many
TGCAGCTCCCACACGGGAGGGAGGAATGAGCAGTTCTTC
CSSHTGGRNEQFF
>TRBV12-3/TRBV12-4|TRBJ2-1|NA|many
TGTGCCAGCACGATAGCGCCAGGGGGGGTCAATGAGCAGTTCTTC
CASTIAPGGVNEQFF
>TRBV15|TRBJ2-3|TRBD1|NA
TGTGCCACCAGCAGAGATCATGGACAGGGATTGGATACGCAGTATTTT
CATSRDHGQGLDTQYF
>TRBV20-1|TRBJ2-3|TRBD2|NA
TGCAGTGCTCCGAGACTAGCGGGTAAAGACACAGATACGCAGTATTTT
CSAPRLAGKDTDTQYF
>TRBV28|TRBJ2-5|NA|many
TGTGCCAGCACAGGGCGGCAGACCCAGTACTTC
CASTGRQTQYF
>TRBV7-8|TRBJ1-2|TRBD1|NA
TGTGCCAGCAGCTTAGCCGGGACAGGGGCCGGCTATGGCTACACCTTC
CASSLAGTGAGYGYTF
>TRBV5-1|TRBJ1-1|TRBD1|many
TGCGCCAGCAGCTCGGGTCTACAGGGGCCGAACACTGAAGCTTTCTTT
CASSSGLQGPNTEAFF
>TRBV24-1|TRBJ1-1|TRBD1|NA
TGTGCCACCAGTGAGTCCGGGACAGGAGCCGGGAACACTGAAGCTTTCTTT
CATSESGTGAGNTEAFF
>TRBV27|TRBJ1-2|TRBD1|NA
TGTGCCAGCAGCCAGGGGGCCCCTGGCTACACCTTC
CASSQGAPGYTF
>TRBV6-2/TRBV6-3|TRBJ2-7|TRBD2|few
TGTGCCAGCACCGTGAGGGGACTAGCGGGCTACAATGAGCAGTACTTC
CASTVRGLAGYNEQYF
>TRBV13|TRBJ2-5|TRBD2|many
TGTGCCAGCAGCTTAATCGCGGGGGACCAAGAGACCCAGTACTTC
CASSLIAGDQETQYF
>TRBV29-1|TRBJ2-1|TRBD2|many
TGCAGCGTTGATACTAGCGGGATGTACAATGAGCAGTTCTTC
CSVDTSGMYNEQFF
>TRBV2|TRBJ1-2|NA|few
TGTGCCAGCAGTGCTGGGTTAGGGTCTACTAACTATGGCTACACCTTC
CASSAGLGSTNYGYTF
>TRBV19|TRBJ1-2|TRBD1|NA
TGTGCCAGTAGTCAGGGGGGACCTGGCTACACCTTC
CASSQGGPGYTF